This is a list of T cell receptor beta chains from one sample in a study of blood T cell repertoires in COVID-19. Clones were read by immunoSEQ multiplex PCR, and TCRdb kept only the in-frame ones, dropping some. The data show around 300,000 clones, roughly 80% seen once. The sample consisted of peripheral blood. The source of these receptors is a woman between 45 and 60 years old who had recovered from COVID-19. The CDR3 runs from the conserved cysteine through the conserved F or W. The order of the fields is V gene, J gene, D gene, clone size, CDR3 protein, CDR3 DNA. The D gene is left open where the match is weak. The size field is filled for only some rows; it gives once, few, many or a size class.

>TRBV5-6|TRBJ2-5|-|-
CASSLGLTQYF
TGTGCCAGCAGCTTGGGGCTGACCCAGTACTTC
>TRBV5-5|TRBJ2-3|-|-
CASSLLTYTDTQYF
TGTGCCAGCAGCTTGTTGACATACACAGATACGCAGTATTTT
>TRBV6-5|TRBJ2-7|-|-
CASDRTPYEQYF
TGTGCCTCTGACAGAACCCCCTACGAGCAGTACTTC
>TRBV18|TRBJ2-7|-|-
CASSLSSYEQYF
TGTGCCAGCTCACTCAGCTCCTACGAGCAGTACTTC
>TRBV28|TRBJ2-7|-|-
CASSIDREQYF
TGTGCCAGCAGTATCGACAGGGAGCAGTACTTC
>TRBV19|TRBJ1-1|TRBD1|-
CASSQGARVEAFF
TGTGCCAGTAGTCAGGGGGCGCGAGTTGAAGCTTTCTTT
>TRBV28|TRBJ2-1|TRBD1|-
CASSWGQGSYNEQFF
TGTGCCAGCAGTTGGGGACAGGGCTCCTACAATGAGCAGTTCTTC
>TRBV10-2|TRBJ2-5|TRBD2|-
CASSEAGGRETQYF
TGCGCCAGCAGTGAGGCGGGGGGAAGGGAGACCCAGTACTTC
>TRBV5-1|TRBJ1-3|-|-
CASSLDPEENTIYF
TGCGCCAGCAGCTTAGACCCCGAGGAGAACACCATATATTTT
>TRBV7-9|TRBJ2-7|-|-
CASSSVGPEQYF
TGTGCCAGCAGCTCGGTGGGCCCCGAGCAGTACTTC
>TRBV6-6|TRBJ2-7|-|-
CASSFPEGGSEQYF
TGTGCCAGCAGTTTCCCTGAGGGGGGGAGCGAGCAGTACTTC
>TRBV14|TRBJ1-5|-|-
CASSQDHGLPQHF
TGTGCCAGCAGCCAAGATCACGGACTCCCCCAGCATTTT
>TRBV6-2/TRBV6-3|TRBJ2-1|TRBD2|-
CASSDAGTSGVDEQFF
TGTGCCAGCAGCGATGCAGGGACTAGCGGGGTCGATGAGCAGTTCTTC
>TRBV5-1|TRBJ2-7|-|-
CASSLGDSSYEQYF
TGCGCCAGCAGCTTGGGGGACTCCAGCTACGAGCAGTACTTC
>TRBV28|TRBJ2-7|TRBD1|-
CASSEPQGTYEQYF
TGTGCCAGCAGTGAACCACAGGGGACCTACGAGCAGTACTTC
>TRBV5-1|TRBJ1-1|-|once
CASSLAGTGTEAFF
TGCGCCAGCAGCTTGGCCGGGACTGGGACTGAAGCTTTCTTT
>TRBV4-2|TRBJ1-4|TRBD1|-
CASSQDGQATNEKLFF
TGTGCCAGCAGCCAAGACGGACAGGCAACTAATGAAAAACTGTTTTTT
>TRBV7-9|TRBJ1-1|TRBD1|-
CASSDQQGASTEAFF
TGTGCCAGCAGCGATCAACAGGGGGCGAGCACTGAAGCTTTCTTT
>TRBV28|TRBJ1-2|-|-
CASSLSSRGRVRGYTF
TGTGCCAGCAGTTTATCAAGTCGTGGCAGGGTGAGAGGCTACACCTTC
>TRBV5-1|TRBJ2-7|TRBD1|-
CASSPQGGTGAYEQYF
TGCGCCAGCAGCCCACAGGGGGGGACAGGGGCCTACGAGCAGTACTTC
>TRBV28|TRBJ2-2|-|-
CASSLIKQYTGELFF
TGTGCCAGCAGTTTGATAAAACAATACACCGGGGAGCTGTTTTTT
>TRBV5-1|TRBJ2-5|-|-
CASTPQGSETQYF
TGCGCCAGCACCCCCCAGGGTTCGGAGACCCAGTACTTC
>TRBV30|TRBJ1-4|-|-
CAWTSLDEKLFF
TGTGCCTGGACGAGTCTGGATGAAAAACTGTTTTTT
>TRBV18|TRBJ2-3|-|-
CASSPPRSTDTQYF
TGTGCCAGCTCACCACCGAGAAGCACAGATACGCAGTATTTT
>TRBV30|TRBJ1-4|TRBD1|-
CATGGWQGAKKLFF
TGTGCCACCGGAGGTTGGCAGGGGGCGAAAAAACTGTTTTTT
>TRBV19|TRBJ1-6|-|-
CASKTANNSPLHF
TGTGCCAGTAAAACAGCCAATAATTCACCCCTCCACTTT
>TRBV2|TRBJ2-1|TRBD2|-
CASSAGTIHEQFF
TGTGCCAGCAGCGCTGGGACTATCCATGAGCAGTTCTTC
>TRBV19|TRBJ2-2|-|-
CASSMYTSNTGELFF
TGTGCCAGTAGTATGTACACATCGAACACCGGGGAGCTGTTTTTT
>TRBV7-2|TRBJ2-3|-|once
CASSLGLAHTDTQYF
TGTGCCAGCAGCTTGGGCCTTGCACACACAGATACGCAGTATTTT
>TRBV7-6|TRBJ1-3|TRBD1|-
CASRNYPGTGPYDSGNTIYF
TGTGCCAGCAGAAATTACCCCGGGACAGGCCCGTATGACTCTGGAAACACCATATATTTT
>TRBV19|TRBJ1-1|TRBD1|-
CASSMWDRAMNTEAFF
TGTGCCAGTAGTATGTGGGACAGAGCCATGAACACTGAAGCTTTCTTT
>TRBV7-2|TRBJ1-2|-|once
CASSQGARPNYGYTF
TGTGCCAGCAGTCAAGGGGCCCGTCCTAACTATGGCTACACCTTC
>TRBV27|TRBJ1-1|-|-
CARVTRGAEAFF
TGTGCCAGAGTAACAAGGGGCGCTGAAGCTTTCTTT
>TRBV6-2/TRBV6-3|TRBJ2-7|TRBD2|few
CASSARASGKLYEQYF
TGTGCCAGCAGTGCCCGGGCTAGCGGGAAGCTCTACGAGCAGTACTTC
>TRBV6-2/TRBV6-3|TRBJ2-7|TRBD1|-
CASSYQGAVYEQYF
TGTGCCAGCAGTTACCAGGGGGCAGTCTACGAGCAGTACTTC
>TRBV12-3/TRBV12-4|TRBJ2-7|TRBD2|-
CASSLGTSGSYLF
TGTGCCAGCAGTTTAGGGACTAGCGGTTCCTACCTCTTC
>TRBV4-3|TRBJ1-2|-|-
CASSQREFGGYTF
TGCGCCAGCAGCCAGAGGGAATTCGGAGGCTACACCTTC
>TRBV7-2|TRBJ2-2|-|-
CASSFVVGGGTGELFF
TGTGCCAGCAGCTTTGTTGTAGGGGGTGGGACCGGGGAGCTGTTTTTT
>TRBV6-2/TRBV6-3|TRBJ2-5|TRBD2|once
CASSYAGLAGGRETQYF
TGTGCCAGCAGTTACGCCGGACTAGCGGGAGGGCGAGAGACCCAGTACTTC
>TRBV24-1|TRBJ2-1|TRBD1|-
CATSDSTGGGSYNEQFF
TGTGCCACCAGTGATTCCACAGGGGGCGGGTCCTACAATGAGCAGTTCTTC
>TRBV3-1/TRBV3-2|TRBJ1-1|TRBD1|-
CASSQENRGTEAFF
TGTGCCAGCAGCCAAGAAAACAGGGGCACTGAAGCTTTCTTT
>TRBV6-5|TRBJ1-4|-|-
CASTPGLSNEKLFF
TGTGCCAGCACCCCGGGACTCAGTAATGAAAAACTGTTTTTT
>TRBV5-6|TRBJ1-3|-|-
CASSFVSGNTIYF
TGTGCCAGCAGCTTCGTATCTGGAAACACCATATATTTT
>TRBV7-2|TRBJ2-1|TRBD2|-
CASRDRLTSGGLIYNEQFF
TGTGCCAGCAGAGATCGGTTGACTAGCGGGGGGCTGATCTACAATGAGCAGTTCTTC
>TRBV19|TRBJ2-7|TRBD2|-
CATRGLAGAGEQYF
TGTGCCACCCGGGGACTAGCGGGAGCGGGCGAGCAGTACTTC
>TRBV7-9|TRBJ2-7|TRBD2|once
CASSLSGSHEQYF
TGTGCCAGCAGCCTTAGCGGGAGCCACGAGCAGTACTTC
>TRBV18|TRBJ1-5|TRBD1|-
CASSPGGGTQPQHF
TGTGCCAGCTCACCAGGAGGGGGCACCCAGCCCCAGCATTTT
>TRBV28|TRBJ1-2|TRBD1|once
CASTPLGQGDYGYTF
TGTGCCAGCACCCCCTTGGGACAGGGGGACTATGGCTACACCTTC
>TRBV28|TRBJ1-1|TRBD1|-
CASRQPSTGVNTEAFF
TGTGCCAGCAGACAACCCTCGACAGGGGTTAACACTGAAGCTTTCTTT
>TRBV6-5|TRBJ1-3|TRBD1|-
CASRAGGSGNTIYF
TGTGCCAGCAGGGCAGGGGGTTCTGGAAACACCATATATTTT
>TRBV3-1/TRBV3-2|TRBJ2-7|-|once
CASSRRNQGRDEQYF
TGTGCCAGCAGCCGCCGAAACCAGGGGAGGGACGAGCAGTACTTC
>TRBV28|TRBJ2-1|TRBD1|-
CASSSYRGSNEQFF
TGTGCCAGCAGTTCTTACAGGGGTAGTAATGAGCAGTTCTTC
>TRBV5-1|TRBJ2-5|TRBD2|-
CASSLGGGLETQYF
TGCGCCAGCAGCTTGGGCGGGGGGCTCGAGACCCAGTACTTC
>TRBV7-2|TRBJ2-3|-|-
CASSPWAGAADTQYF
TGTGCCAGCAGTCCCTGGGCGGGGGCGGCAGATACGCAGTATTTT
>TRBV28|TRBJ1-5|-|few
CASSKGGWNQPQHF
TGTGCCAGCAGTAAAGGGGGATGGAATCAGCCCCAGCATTTT